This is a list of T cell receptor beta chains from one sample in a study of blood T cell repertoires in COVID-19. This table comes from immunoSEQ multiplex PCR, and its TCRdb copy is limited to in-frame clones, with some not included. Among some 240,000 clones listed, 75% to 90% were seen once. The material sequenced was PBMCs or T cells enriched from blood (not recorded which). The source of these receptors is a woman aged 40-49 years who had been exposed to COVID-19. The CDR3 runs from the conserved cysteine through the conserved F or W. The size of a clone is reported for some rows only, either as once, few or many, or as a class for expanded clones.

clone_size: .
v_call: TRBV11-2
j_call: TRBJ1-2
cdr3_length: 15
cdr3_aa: CASSLVAGGGYGYTF

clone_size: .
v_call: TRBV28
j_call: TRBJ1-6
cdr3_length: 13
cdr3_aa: CASSLPFNSPLHF

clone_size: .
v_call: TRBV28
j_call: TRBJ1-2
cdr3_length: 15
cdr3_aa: CASSFIEERRYGYTF

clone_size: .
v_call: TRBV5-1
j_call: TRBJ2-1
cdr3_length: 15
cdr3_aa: CASSLEVGGRNEQFF

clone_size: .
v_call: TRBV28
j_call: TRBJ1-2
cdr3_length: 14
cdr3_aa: CASSQRDVVYGYTF

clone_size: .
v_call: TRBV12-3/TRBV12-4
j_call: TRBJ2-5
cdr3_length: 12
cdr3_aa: CASRMASATQYF

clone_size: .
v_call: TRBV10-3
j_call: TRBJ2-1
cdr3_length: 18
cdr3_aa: CAISESLGVAGGGNEQFF

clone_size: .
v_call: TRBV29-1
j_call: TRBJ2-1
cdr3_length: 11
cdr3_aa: CSVEQGGEQFF

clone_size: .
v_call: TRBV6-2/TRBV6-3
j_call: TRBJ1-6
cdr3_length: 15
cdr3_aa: CASSFLTGVNSPLHF

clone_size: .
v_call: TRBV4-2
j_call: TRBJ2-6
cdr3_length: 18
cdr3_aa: CASSRRDRDASGANVLTF

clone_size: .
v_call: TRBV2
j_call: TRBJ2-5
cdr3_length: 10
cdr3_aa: CASQQETQYF

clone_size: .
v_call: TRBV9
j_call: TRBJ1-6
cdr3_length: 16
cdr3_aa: CASSVDLQGTSSPLHF

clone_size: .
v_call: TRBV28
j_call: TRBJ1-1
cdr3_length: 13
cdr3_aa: CASRGQTNTEAFF

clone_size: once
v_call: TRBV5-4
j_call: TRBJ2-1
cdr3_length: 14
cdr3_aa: CASSLAVDRNEQFF

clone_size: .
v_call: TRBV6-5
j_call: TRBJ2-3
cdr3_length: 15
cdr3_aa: CASSYSRGSTDTQYF

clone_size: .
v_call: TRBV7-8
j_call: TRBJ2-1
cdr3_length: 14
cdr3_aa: CASSPLETYNEQFF

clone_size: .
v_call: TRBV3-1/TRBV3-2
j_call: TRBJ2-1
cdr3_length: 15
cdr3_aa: CASSQDTAPNNEQFF

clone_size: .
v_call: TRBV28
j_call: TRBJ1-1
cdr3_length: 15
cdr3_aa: CASSLLPGTGGQAFF

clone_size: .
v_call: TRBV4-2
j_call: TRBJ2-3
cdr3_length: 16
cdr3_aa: CASSQKTSGTEGTQYF

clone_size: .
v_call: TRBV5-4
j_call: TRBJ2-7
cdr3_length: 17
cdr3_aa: CASSLVGSGGFGYEQYF

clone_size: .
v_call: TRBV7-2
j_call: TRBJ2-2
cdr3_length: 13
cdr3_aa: CAGSVYRAGELFF

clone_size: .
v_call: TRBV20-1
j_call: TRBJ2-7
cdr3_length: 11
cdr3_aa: CSALRGREQYF

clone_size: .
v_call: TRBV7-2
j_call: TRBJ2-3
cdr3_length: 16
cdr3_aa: CASSLFSGGAIDTQYF

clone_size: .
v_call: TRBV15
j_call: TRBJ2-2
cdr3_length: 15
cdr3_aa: CATKAGFIGTGELFF

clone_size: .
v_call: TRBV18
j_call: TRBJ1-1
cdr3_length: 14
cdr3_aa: CASSPLTGGTEAFF

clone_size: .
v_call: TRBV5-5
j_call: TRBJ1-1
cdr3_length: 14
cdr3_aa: CASSRREANTEAFF

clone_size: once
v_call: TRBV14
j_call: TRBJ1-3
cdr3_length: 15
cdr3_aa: CASSQEDGHGNTIYF

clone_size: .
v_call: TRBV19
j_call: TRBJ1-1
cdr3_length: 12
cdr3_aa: CASSRQQGIAFF

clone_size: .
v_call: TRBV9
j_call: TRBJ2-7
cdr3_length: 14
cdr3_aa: CASSVGGQAHEQYF

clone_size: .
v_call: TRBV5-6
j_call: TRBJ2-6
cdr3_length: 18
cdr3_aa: CASSQGFDSSSGANVLTF

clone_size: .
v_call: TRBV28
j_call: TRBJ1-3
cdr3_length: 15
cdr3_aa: CASSKTGRLGNTIYF

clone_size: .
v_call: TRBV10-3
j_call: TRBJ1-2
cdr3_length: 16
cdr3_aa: CAISEWTGSSNYGYTF

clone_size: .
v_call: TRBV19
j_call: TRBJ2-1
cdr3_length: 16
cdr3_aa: CASSITRTRSRHEQFF

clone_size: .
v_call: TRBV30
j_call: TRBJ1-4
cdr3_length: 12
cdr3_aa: CACDTTNEKLFF

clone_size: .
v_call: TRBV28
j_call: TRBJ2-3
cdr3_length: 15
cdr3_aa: CASSSGLAQTDTQYF

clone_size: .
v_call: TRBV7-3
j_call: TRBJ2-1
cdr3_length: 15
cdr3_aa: CASSRTGVGYNEQFF

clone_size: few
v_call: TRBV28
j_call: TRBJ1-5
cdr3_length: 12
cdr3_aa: CASSLFVRPQHF

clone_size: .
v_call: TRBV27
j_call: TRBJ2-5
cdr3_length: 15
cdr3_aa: CASSFGQGSGETQYF

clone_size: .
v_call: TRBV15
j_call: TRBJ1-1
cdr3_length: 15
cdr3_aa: CATSRPTGMGTEAFF

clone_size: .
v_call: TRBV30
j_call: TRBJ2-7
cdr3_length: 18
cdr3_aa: CAWRDRDRGRGTPYEQYF

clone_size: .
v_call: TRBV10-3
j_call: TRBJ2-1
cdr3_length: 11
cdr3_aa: CAISEANEQFF

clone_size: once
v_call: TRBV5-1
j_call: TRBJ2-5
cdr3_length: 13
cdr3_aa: CASSFRGGETQYF

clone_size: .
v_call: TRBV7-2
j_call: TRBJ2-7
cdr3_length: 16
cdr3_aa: CASSLNVRVSSYEQYF

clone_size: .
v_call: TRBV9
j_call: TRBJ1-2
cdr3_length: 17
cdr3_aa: CASSVLLDGATGNGYTF

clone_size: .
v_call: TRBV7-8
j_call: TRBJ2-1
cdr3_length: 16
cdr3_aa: CASSLVRQLSYNEQFF

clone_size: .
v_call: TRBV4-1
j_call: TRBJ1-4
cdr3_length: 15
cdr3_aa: CASSQDQGPNEKLFF

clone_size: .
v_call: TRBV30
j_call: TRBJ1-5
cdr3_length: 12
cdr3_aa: CAWSQGTQPQHF

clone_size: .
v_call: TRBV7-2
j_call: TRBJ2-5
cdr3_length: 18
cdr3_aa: CASSLGSPYSRGQETQYF

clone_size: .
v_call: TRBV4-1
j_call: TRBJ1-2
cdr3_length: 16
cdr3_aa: CASSHSQQGKGYGYTF

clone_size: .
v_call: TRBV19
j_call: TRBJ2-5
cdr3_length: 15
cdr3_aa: CASSNSGTGRETQYF